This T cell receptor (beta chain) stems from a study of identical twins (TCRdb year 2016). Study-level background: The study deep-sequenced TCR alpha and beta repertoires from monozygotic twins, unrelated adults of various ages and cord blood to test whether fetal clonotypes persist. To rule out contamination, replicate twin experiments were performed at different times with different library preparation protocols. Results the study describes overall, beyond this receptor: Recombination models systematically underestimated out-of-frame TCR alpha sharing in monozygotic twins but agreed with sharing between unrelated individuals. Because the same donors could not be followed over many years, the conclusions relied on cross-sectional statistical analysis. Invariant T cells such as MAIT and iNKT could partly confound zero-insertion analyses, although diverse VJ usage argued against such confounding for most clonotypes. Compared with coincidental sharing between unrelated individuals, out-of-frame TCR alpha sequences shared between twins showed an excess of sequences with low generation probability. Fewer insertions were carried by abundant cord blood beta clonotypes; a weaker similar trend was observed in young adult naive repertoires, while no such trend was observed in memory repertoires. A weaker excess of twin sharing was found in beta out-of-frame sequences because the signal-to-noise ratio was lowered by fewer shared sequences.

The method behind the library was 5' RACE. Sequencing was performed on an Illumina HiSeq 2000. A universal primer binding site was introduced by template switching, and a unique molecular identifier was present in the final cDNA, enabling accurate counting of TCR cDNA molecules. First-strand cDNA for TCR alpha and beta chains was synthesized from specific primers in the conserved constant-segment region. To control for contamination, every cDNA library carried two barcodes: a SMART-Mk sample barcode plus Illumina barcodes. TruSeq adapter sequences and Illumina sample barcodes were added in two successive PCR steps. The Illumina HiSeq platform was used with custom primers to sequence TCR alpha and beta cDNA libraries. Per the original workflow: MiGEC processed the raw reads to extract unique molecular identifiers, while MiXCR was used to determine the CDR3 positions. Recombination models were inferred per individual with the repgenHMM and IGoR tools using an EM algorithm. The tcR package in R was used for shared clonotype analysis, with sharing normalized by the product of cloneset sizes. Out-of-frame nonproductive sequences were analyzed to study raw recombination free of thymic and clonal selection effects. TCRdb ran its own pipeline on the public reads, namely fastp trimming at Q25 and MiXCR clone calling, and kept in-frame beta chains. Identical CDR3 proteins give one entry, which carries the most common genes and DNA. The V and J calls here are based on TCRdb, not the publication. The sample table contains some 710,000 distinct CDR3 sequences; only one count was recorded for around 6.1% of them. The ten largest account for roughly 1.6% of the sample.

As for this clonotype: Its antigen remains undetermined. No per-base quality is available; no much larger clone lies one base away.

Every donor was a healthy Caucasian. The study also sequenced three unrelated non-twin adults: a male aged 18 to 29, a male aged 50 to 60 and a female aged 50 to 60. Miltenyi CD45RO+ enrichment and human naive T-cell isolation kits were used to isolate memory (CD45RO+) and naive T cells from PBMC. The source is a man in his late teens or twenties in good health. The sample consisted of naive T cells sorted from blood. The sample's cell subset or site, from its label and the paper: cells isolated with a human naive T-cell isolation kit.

The CDR3 reads CSAGSRGRAFF. The nucleotide sequence is given as TGCAGTGCAGGGAGCAGGGGGCGAGCTTTCTTT. The sequence joins TRBV20-1 to TRBJ1-1; TRBD1 fits 8 bases in the junction. CDR1 and CDR2 (DFQATT, SNEGSKA) derive from the germline V gene (reference sequence). The cysteine opens and the phenylalanine closes a CDR3 of 11 amino acids. The entry retains the CDR3 DNA only, 33 bases that are in frame from base 1. Trimming leaves V shorter by 6 bases and J shorter by 10 bases, with the junction holding 7 bases beyond the gene matches.